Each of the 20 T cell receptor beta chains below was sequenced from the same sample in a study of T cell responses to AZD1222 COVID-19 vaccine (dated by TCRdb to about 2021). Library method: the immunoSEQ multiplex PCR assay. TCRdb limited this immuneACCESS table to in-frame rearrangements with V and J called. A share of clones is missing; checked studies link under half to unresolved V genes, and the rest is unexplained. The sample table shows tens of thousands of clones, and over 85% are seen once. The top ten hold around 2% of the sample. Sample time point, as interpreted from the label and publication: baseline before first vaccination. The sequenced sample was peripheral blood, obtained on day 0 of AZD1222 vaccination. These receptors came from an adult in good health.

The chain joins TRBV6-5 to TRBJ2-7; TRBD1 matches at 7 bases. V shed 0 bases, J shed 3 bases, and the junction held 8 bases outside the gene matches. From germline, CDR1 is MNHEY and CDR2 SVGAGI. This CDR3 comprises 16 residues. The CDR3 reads CASSYSGQGGGYEQYF. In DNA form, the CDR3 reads TGTGCCAGCAGTTACTCGGGTCAAGGGGGCGGCTACGAGCAGTACTTC.

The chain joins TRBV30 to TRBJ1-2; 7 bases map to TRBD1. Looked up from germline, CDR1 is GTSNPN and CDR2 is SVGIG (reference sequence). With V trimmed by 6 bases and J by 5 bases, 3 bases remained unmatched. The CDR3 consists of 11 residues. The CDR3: CACIQGYGYTF. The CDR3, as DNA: TGTGCCTGTATACAGGGGTATGGCTACACCTTC.

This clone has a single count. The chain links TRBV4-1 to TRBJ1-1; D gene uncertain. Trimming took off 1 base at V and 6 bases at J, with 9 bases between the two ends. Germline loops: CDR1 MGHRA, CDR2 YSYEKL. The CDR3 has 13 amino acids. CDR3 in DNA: TGCGCCAGCAGCCAAGGGTGGGGAGCTGAAGCTTTCTTT. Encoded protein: CASSQGWGAEAFF.

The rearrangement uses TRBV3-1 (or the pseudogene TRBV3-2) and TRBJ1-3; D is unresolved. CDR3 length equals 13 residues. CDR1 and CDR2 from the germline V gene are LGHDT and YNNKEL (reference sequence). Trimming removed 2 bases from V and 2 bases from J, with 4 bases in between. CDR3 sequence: CASSQPPGNTIYF. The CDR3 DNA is TGTGCCAGCAGCCAACCCCCTGGAAACACCATATATTTT.

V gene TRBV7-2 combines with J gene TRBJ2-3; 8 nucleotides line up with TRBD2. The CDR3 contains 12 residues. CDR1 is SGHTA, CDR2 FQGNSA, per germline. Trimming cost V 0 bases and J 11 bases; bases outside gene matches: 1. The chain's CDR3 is CASSLAAGGQYF. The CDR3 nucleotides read TGTGCCAGCAGCTTAGCGGCGGGGGGGCAGTATTTT.

CDR3 amino acids: CAWSVGGGRTDTQYF. In nucleotides, the CDR3 is TGTGCCTGGAGTGTAGGGGGGGGCCGTACAGATACGCAGTATTTT. V gene TRBV30 combines with J gene TRBJ2-3, with D perhaps matching TRBD2 (7 bases). Germline V gives CDR1 GTSNPN, CDR2 SVGIG (reference sequence). This CDR3 comprises 15 residues. Trimming stripped 0 bases from V and 3 bases from J, with 13 bases between.

CDR3 region: CASSSGSTQETQYF. In DNA form, the CDR3 reads TGCGCCAGCAGTAGTGGGTCCACCCAAGAGACCCAGTACTTC. The chain employs TRBV5-1 and TRBJ2-5; D call uncertain. Trimming pared 5 bases from V and 1 base from J, leaving 12 bases between. Germline lookup yields CDR1 SGHRS and CDR2 YFSETQ. The CDR3 length is 14 residues.

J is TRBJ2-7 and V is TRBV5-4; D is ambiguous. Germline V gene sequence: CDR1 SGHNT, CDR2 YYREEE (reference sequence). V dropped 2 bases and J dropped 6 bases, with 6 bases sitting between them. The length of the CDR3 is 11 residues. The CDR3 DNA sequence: TGTGCCAGCAGCTTAGAGTTCGAGCAGTACTTC. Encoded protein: CASSLEFEQYF.

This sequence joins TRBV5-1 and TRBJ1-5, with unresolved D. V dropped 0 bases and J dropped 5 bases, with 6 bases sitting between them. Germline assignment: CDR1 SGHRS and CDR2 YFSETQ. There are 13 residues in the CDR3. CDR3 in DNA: TGCGCCAGCAGCTTGGGAGAATATCAGCCCCAGCATTTT. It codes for CASSLGEYQPQHF.

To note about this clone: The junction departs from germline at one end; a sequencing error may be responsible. CDR3 sequence reads: CASSDSGRTQHF. CDR3 nucleotides: TGTGCCAGCAGTGACTCGGGACGTACCCAGCATTTT. The chain couples TRBV6-5 to TRBJ1-5; a weak D match, TRBD1 (5 bases). The CDR3 sequence is 12 residues long. Germline values: CDR1 MNHEY, CDR2 SVGAGI.

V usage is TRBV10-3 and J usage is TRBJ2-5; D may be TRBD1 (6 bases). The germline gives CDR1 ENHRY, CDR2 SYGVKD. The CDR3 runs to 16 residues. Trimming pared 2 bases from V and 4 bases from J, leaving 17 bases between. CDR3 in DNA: TGTGCCATCAGTGAGAATCGTCAGGGGTTAGGAGAGACCCAGTACTTC. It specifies CAISENRQGLGETQYF.

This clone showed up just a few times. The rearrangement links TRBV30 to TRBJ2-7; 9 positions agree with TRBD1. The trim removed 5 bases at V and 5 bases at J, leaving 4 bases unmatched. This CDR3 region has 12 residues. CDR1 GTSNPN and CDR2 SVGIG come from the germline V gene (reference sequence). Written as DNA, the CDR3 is TGTGCCTGGGGGGGGACAGGGAACGAGCAGTACTTC. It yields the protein CAWGGTGNEQYF.

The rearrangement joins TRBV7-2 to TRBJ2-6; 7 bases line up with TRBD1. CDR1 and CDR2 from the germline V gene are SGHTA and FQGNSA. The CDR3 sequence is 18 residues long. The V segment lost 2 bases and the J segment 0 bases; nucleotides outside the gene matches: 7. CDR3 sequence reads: CASSLRLHRGSGANVLTF. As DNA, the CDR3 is TGTGCCAGCAGCTTACGTCTCCACAGGGGCTCTGGGGCCAACGTCCTGACTTTC.

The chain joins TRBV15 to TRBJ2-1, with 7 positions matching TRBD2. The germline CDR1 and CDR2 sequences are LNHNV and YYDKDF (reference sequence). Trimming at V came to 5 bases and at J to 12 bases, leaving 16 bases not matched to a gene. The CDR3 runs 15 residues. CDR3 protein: CATSSTGTTGLGQFF. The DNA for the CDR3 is TGTGCCACCAGCTCCACCGGGACTACTGGGTTGGGGCAGTTCTTC.

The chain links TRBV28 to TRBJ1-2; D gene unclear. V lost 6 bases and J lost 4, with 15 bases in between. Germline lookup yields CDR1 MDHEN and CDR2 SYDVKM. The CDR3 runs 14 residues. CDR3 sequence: CASRPRPTIYGYTF. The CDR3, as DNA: TGTGCCAGCAGGCCCCGGCCCACAATCTATGGCTACACCTTC.

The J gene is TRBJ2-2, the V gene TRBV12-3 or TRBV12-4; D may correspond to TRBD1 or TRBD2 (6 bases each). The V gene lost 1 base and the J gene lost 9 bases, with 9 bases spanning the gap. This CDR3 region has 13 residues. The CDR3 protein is CASSLGGARELFF. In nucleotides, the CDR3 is TGTGCCAGCAGTTTAGGGGGGGCAAGGGAGCTGTTTTTT.

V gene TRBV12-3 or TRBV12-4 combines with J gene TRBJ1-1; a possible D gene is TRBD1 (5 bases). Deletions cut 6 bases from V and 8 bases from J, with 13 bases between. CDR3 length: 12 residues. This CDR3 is CASSPGRAEAFF. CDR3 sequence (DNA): TGTGCCAGCAGCCCGGGGCGGGCGGAAGCTTTCTTT.

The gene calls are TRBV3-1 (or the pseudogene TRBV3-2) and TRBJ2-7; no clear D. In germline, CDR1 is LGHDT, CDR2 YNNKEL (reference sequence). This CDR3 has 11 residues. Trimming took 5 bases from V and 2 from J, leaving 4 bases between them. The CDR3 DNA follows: TGTGCCAGCAGCGGCGCCTACGAGCAGTACTTC. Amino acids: CASSGAYEQYF.

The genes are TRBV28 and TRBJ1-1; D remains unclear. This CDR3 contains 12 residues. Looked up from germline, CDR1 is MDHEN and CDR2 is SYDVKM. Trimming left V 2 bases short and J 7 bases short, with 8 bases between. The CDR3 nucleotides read TGTGCCAGCAGTTTAAAGGTTGGTGAAGCTTTCTTT. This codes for CASSLKVGEAFF.

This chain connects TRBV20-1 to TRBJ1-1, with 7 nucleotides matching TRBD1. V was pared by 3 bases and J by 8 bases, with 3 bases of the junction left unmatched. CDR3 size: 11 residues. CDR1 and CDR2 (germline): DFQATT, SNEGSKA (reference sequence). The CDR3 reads CSARPGQEAFF. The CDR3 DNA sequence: TGCAGTGCTAGGCCGGGACAGGAAGCTTTCTTT.